Below, 11 T cell receptor beta chains from the same sample are listed, as sequenced in a study of CXCR3-negative and CXCR3-positive naive CD8 T cells. UMI-labeled 5' RACE yielded the TRB cDNA libraries. Each CDR3 protein gets one entry in TCRdb, which reprocessed the 5' RACE reads and gives no DNA. In all, the sample yields 37,000 or so distinct CDR3 sequences. Sequenced sample: memory CD8+ T cells from blood. Source of these receptors: a human donor in good health. Some clones in this sample may be carry-over from other donors' samples.

The gene calls are TRBV3-1 and TRBJ2-3; TCRdb's D call of TRBD2 is untestable without DNA. CDR3 length: 15 amino acids. Germline loops: CDR1 LGHDT, CDR2 YNNKEL (reference sequence). The CDR3 sequence: CASSPLRRRTDTQYF.

This rearrangement joins TRBV9 to TRBJ2-7; without DNA, the TCRdb call of TRBD1 cannot be checked. Germline assignment: CDR1 SGDLS and CDR2 YYNGEE. The CDR3 loop spans 15 amino acids. CDR3 loop: CASSVGGGGGREQYF.

The chain has TRBV27 and TRBJ1-1; TCRdb's D call of TRBD1 is untestable without DNA. The CDR3 has 13 residues. CDR1 MNHEY and CDR2 SMNVEV come from the germline V gene (reference sequence). The CDR3 sequence is CASSWTGDTEAFF.

The CDR3 sequence: CSVGRPQETQYF. The chain combines TRBV29-1 with TRBJ2-5. Germline V lookup: CDR1 SQVTM, CDR2 ANQGSEA. The length of the CDR3 is 12 residues.

The gene calls are TRBV7-9 and TRBJ2-6. CDR3 size: 14 residues. Germline CDR1 is SEHNR and CDR2 is FQNEAQ (reference sequence). The CDR3: CASSLPSGANVLTF.

This chain uses TRBV6-2 or TRBV6-3 with TRBJ2-1. The CDR3 contains 14 residues. The V gene's germline CDR1 is MNHEY and CDR2 SVGEGT. CDR3: CASSYLTSYNEQFF.

The chain couples TRBV4-2 to TRBJ2-7; the D gene TCRdb calls, TRBD2, cannot be checked with no DNA. Germline V gives CDR1 LGHNA, CDR2 YNFKEQ. The CDR3 extends over 18 amino acids. CDR3: CASSQVPRGTSGVNEQYF.

This chain connects TRBV6-2 or TRBV6-3 to TRBJ2-1. CDR1 MNHEY and CDR2 SVGEGT come from the germline V gene. There are 13 residues in the CDR3. CDR3 loop: CASSPGPYNEQFF.

The V call is TRBV10-3, the J call TRBJ1-1; TCRdb names TRBD1, which stays unverified in the absence of DNA. Germline lookup yields CDR1 ENHRY and CDR2 SYGVKD. The CDR3 is made up of 14 amino acids. The CDR3 spells CAISQPGGTPEAFF.

This chain uses TRBV6-1 with TRBJ1-1; TCRdb returns TRBD1, unconfirmable since there is no DNA. The CDR3 has 13 residues. Germline CDR1 MNHNS, CDR2 SASEGT. This chain's CDR3 is CASRTGAIAEAFF.

This chain connects TRBV14 to TRBJ2-1; absent DNA, TCRdb's TRBD1 call cannot be checked. Germline V gene lookup returns CDR1 SGHDN and CDR2 FVKESK. The CDR3 has 16 residues. CDR3 sequence reads: CASSLTPGTVTNEQFF.